This T cell receptor beta chain was captured in a study of tumor-infiltrating lymphocytes in localized non-small cell lung cancer. On the study more broadly: Some samples were collected after neoadjuvant chemotherapy; smokers, never-smokers and several histologies were included. Study-wide findings and caveats: Technical variation could not be separated from intratumor heterogeneity here. Available tissue quantity limited TCR sequencing to a patient subset.

On this clone: The antigen is not known.

V was pared by 5 bases and J by 7 bases, with 11 bases between. The CDR3 runs 12 residues. Germline V gene data show CDR1 as MNHNS and CDR2 as SASEGT. Measured with immunoSEQ multiplex PCR; TCRdb has only the in-frame clones, and not every one. The sample includes about 6,400 clones, approximately 71% of them seen just once. The clonotype was recovered from a human donor with non-small cell lung cancer. Specimen: lung tumor tissue. The chain is built from TRBV6-1 and TRBJ1-1; D is ambiguous. CDR3 DNA: TGTGCCAGCAGTAGACGGATAGATGAAGCTTTCTTT. Residues: CASSRRIDEAFF.